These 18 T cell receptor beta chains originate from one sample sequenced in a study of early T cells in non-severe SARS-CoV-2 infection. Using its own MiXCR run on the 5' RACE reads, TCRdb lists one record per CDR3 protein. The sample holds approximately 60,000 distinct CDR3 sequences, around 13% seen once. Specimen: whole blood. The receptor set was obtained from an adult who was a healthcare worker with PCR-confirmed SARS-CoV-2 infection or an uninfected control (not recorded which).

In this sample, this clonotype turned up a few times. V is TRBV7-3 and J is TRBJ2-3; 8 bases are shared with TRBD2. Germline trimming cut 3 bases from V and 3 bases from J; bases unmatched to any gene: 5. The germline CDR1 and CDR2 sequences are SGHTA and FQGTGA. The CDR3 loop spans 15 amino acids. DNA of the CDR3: TGTGCCAGCAGCTTTGGCGGGGGGTCTACAGATACGCAGTATTTT. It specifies CASSFGGGSTDTQYF. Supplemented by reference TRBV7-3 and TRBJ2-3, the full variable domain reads GAGVSQTPSNKVTEKGKYVELRCDPISGHTALYWYRQSLGQGPEFLIYFQGTGAADDSGLPNDRFFAVRPEGSVSTLKIQRTERGDSAVYLCASSFGGGSTDTQYFGPGTRLTVL.

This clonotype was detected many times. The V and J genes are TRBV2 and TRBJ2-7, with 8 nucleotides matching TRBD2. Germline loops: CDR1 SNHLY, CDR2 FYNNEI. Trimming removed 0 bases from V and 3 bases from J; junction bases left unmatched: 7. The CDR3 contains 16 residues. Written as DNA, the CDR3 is TGTGCCAGCAGTGAAGCGGCGAGCGGGGGATACTACGAGCAGTACTTC. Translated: CASSEAASGGYYEQYF.

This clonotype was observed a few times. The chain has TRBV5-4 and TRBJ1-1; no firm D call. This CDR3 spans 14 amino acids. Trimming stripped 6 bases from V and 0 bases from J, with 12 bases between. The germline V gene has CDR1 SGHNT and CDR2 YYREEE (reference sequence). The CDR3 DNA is TGTGCCAGCACCCCGCGGGCGGTGAACACTGAAGCTTTCTTT. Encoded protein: CASTPRAVNTEAFF.

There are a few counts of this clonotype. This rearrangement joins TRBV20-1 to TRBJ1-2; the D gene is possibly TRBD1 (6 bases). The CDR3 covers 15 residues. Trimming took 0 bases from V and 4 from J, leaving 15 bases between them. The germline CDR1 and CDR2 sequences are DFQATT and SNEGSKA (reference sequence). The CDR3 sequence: CSARDRPQGGYGYTF. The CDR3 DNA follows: TGCAGTGCTAGAGATCGACCACAGGGAGGCTATGGCTACACCTTC.

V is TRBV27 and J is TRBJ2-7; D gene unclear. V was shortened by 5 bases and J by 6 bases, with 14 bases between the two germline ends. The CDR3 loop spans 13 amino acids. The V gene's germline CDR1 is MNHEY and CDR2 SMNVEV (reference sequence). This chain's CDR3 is CASSPTWGSEQYF. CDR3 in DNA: TGTGCCAGCAGTCCTACTTGGGGTAGCGAGCAGTACTTC.

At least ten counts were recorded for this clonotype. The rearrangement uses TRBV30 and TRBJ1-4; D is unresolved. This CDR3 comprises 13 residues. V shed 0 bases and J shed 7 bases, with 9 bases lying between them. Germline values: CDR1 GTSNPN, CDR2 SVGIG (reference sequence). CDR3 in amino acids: CAWSVEGSEKLFF. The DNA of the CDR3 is TGTGCCTGGAGTGTAGAAGGGAGTGAAAAACTGTTTTTT.

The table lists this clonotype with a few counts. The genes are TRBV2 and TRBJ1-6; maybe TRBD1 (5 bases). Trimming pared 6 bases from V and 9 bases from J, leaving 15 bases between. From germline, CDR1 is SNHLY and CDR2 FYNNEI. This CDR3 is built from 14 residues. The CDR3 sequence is CASRLQALSSPLHF. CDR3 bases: TGTGCCAGCAGGTTACAGGCGTTAAGTTCACCCCTCCACTTT.

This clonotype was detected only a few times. The CDR3 DNA reads TGCAGTGCTAGACCCGCAGGGGGATTGCAAGAGACCCAGTACTTC. Translating gives CSARPAGGLQETQYF. The rearrangement links TRBV20-1 to TRBJ2-5; 7 nucleotides agree with TRBD1. The CDR3 is 15 amino acids. The ends lost 2 bases at V and 2 bases at J; junction bases unmatched: 8. CDR1 and CDR2 from the germline V gene are DFQATT and SNEGSKA (reference sequence).

Here the CDR3 reads CASSQDSPGGTEAFF. The CDR3 DNA sequence: TGTGCCAGCAGCCAAGATAGTCCAGGGGGAACAGAAGCTTTCTTT. The chain recombines TRBV4-2 with TRBJ1-1; 7 nucleotides align to TRBD1. The CDR3 is 15 amino acids. Trimming at V came to 0 bases and at J to 8 bases, leaving 9 bases not matched to a gene. The germline CDR1 and CDR2 sequences are LGHNA and YNFKEQ.

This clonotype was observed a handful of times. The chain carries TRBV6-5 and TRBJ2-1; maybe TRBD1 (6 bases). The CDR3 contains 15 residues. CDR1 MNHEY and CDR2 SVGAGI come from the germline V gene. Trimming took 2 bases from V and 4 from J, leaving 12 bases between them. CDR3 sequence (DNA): TGTGCCAGCAGTTACAAGGGGCAGGGGTACAATGAGCAGTTCTTC. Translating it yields CASSYKGQGYNEQFF.

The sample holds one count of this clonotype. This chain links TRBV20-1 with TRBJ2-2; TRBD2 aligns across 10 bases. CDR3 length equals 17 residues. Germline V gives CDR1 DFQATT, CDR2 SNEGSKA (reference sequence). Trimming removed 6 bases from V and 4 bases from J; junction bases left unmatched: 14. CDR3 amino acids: CSAPKRGSGGSTGELFF. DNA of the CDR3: TGCAGTGCCCCGAAACGAGGTAGCGGGGGGTCCACCGGGGAGCTGTTTTTT.

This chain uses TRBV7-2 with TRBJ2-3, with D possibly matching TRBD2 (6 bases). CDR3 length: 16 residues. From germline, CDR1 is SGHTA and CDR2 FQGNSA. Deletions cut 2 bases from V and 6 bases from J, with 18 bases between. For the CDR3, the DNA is TGTGCCAGCAGCTTACCCGGGGACTGGCGTGTCGATACGCAGTATTTT. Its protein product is CASSLPGDWRVDTQYF.

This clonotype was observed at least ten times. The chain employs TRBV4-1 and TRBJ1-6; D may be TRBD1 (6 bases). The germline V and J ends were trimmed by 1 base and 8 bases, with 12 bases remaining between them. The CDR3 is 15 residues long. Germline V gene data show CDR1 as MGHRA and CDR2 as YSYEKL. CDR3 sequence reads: CASSQVWTEHSPLHF. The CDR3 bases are TGCGCCAGCAGCCAAGTCTGGACAGAACATTCACCCCTCCACTTT.

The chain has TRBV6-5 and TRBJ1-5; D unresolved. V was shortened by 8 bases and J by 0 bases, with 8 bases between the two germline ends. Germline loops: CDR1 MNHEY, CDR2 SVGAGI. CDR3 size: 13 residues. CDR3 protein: CASQKNSNQPQHF. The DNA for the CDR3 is TGTGCCAGCCAGAAAAATAGCAATCAGCCCCAGCATTTT.

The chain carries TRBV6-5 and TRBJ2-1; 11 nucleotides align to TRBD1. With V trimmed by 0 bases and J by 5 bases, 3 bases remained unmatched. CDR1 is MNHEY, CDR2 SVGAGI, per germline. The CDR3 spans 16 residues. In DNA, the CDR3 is TGTGCCAGCAGTTACTCAGGGACAGGGGGTAACAATGAGCAGTTCTTC. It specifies CASSYSGTGGNNEQFF.

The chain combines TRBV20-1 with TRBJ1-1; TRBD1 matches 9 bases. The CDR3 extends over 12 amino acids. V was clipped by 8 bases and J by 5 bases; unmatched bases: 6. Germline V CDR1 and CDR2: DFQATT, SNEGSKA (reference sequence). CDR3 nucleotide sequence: TGCAGTACCATAGGGACAGGGACTGAAGCTTTCTTT. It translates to CSTIGTGTEAFF.

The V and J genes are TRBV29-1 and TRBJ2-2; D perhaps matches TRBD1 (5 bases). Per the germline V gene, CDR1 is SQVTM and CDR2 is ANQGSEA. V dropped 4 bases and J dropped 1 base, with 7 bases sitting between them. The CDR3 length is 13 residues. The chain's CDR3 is CSVGGRNTGELFF. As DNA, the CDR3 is TGCAGCGTTGGGGGCAGGAACACCGGGGAGCTGTTTTTT.

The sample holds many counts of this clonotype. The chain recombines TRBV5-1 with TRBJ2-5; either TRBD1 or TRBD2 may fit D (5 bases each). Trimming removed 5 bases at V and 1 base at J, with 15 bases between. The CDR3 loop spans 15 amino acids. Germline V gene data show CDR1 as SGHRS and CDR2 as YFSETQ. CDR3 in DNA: TGCGCCAGCAGGGCGTCCTTTGGGGGCCAAGAGACCCAGTACTTC. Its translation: CASRASFGGQETQYF.